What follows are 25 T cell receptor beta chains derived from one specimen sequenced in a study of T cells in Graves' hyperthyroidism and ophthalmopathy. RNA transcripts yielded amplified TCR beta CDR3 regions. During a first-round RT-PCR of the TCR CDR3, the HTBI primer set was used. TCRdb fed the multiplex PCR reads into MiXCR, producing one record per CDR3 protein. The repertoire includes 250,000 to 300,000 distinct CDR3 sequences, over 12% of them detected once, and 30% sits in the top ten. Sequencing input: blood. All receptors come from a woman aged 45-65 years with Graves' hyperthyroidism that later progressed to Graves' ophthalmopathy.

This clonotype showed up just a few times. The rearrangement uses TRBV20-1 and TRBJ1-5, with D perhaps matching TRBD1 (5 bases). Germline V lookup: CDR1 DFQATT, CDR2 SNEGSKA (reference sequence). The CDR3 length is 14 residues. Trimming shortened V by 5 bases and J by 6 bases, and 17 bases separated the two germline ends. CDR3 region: CSAPSVTQGQPQHF. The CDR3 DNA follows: TGCAGTGCTCCTAGCGTGACTCAGGGTCAGCCCCAGCATTTT.

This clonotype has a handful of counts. CDR3 loop: CASSPGQGNVGTEAFF. In nucleotides, the CDR3 is TGTGCCAGTAGCCCTGGACAGGGAAACGTGGGAACTGAAGCTTTCTTT. This rearrangement joins TRBV19 to TRBJ1-1; 8 bases map to TRBD1. CDR1 and CDR2 (germline): LNHDA, SQIVND (reference sequence). Trimming took 6 bases from V and 5 from J; bases not matched to a gene: 14. The CDR3 sequence is 16 residues long.

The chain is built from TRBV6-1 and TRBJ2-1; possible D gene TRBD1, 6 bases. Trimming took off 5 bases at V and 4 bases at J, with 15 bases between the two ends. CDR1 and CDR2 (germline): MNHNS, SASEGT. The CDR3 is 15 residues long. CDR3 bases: TGTGCCAGCAGTAGTTCCGGGACAAATTACAATGAGCAGTTCTTC. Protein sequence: CASSSSGTNYNEQFF.

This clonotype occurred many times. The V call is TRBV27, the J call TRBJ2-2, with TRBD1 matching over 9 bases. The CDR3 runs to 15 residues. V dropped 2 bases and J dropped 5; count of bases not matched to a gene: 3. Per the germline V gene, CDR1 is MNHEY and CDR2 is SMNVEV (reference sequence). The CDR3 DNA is TGTGCCAGCAGTTTAAAGACAGGGGGGACCGGGGAGCTGTTTTTT. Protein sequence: CASSLKTGGTGELFF.

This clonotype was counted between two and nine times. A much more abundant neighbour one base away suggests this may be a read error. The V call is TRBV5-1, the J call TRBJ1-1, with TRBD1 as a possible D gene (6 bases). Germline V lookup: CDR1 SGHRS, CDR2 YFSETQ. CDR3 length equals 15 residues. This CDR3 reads CASSLVREGDTGAFF. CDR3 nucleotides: TGCGCCAGCAGCTTGGTTAGGGAAGGGGACACTGGAGCTTTCTTT.

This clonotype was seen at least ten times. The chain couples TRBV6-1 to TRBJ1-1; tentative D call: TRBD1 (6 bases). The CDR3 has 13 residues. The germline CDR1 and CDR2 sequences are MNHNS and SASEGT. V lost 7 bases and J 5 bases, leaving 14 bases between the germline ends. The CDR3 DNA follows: TGTGCCAGCAATGGGCGAGGGGGGACTGAAGCTTTCTTT. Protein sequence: CASNGRGGTEAFF.

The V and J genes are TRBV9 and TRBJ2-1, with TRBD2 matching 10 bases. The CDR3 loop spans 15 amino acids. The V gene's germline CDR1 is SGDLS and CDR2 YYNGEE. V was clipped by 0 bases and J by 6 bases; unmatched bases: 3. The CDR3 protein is CASSVDPSGGNEQFF. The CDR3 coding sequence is TGTGCCAGCAGCGTAGACCCTAGCGGGGGCAATGAGCAGTTCTTC. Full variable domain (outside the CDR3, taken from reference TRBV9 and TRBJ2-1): DSGVTQTPKHLITATGQRVTLRCSPRSGDLSVYWYQQSLDQGLQFLIQYYNGEERAKGNILERFSAQQFPDLHSELNLSSLELGDSALYFCASSVDPSGGNEQFFGPGTRLTVL.

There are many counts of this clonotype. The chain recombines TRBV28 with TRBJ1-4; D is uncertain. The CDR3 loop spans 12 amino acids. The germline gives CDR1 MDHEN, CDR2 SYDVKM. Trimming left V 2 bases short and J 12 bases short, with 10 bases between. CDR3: CASSLRQRELFF. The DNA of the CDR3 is TGTGCCAGCAGTTTAAGGCAGCGGGAACTGTTTTTT.

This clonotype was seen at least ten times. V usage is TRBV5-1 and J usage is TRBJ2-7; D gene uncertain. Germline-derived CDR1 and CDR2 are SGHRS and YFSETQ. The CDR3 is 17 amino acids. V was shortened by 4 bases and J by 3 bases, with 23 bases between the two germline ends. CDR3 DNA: TGCGCCAGCAGCCGGAACCCCGGACCGACCGGTGGCTACGAGCAGTACTTC. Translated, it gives CASSRNPGPTGGYEQYF.

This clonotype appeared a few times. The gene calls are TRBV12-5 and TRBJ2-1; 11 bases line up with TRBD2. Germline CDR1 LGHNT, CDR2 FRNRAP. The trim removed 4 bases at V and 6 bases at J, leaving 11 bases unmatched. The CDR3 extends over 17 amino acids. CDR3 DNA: TGTGCTAGTGGTTCGTCCCCCGGGACTAGCGGTTCCAATGAGCAGTTCTTC. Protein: CASGSSPGTSGSNEQFF. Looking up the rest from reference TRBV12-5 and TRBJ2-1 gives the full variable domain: DARVTQTPRHKVTEMGQEVTMRCQPILGHNTVFWYRQTMMQGLELLAYFRNRAPLDDSGMPKDRFSAEMPDATLATLKIQPSEPRDSAVYFCASGSSPGTSGSNEQFFGPGTRLTVL.

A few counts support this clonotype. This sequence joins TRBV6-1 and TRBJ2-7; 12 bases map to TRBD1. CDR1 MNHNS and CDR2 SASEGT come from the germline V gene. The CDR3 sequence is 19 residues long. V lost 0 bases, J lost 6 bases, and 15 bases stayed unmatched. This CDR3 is CASSEARITIGTGGGEQYF. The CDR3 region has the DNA TGTGCCAGCAGTGAAGCGAGGATCACTATTGGGACAGGGGGCGGCGAGCAGTACTTC.

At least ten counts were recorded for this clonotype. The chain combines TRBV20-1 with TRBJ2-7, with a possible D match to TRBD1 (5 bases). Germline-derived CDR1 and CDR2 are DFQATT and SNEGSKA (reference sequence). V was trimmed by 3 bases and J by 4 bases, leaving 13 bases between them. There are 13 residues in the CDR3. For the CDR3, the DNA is TGCAGTGCTAGGGGCAGGGTTAAGTACGAGCAGTACTTC. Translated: CSARGRVKYEQYF.

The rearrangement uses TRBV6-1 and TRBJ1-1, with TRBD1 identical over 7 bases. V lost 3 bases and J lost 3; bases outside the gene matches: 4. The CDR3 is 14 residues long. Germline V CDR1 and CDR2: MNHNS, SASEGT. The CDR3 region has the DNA TGTGCCAGCAGTGAGGTAACAGGGGACACTGAAGCTTTCTTT. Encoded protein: CASSEVTGDTEAFF.

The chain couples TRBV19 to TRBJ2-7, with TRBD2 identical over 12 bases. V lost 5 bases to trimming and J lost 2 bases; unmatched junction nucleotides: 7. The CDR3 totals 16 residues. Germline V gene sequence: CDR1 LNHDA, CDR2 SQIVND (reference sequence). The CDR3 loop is CASSPLAGGVPYEQYF. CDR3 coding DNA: TGTGCCAGTAGTCCCCTAGCGGGAGGGGTGCCCTACGAGCAGTACTTC.

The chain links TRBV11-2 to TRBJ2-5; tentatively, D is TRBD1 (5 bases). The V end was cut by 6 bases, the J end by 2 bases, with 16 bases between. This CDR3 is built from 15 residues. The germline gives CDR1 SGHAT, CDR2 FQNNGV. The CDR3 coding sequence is TGTGCCAGCAGATCCCCAGGGTCTGGACAAGAGACCCAGTACTTC. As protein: CASRSPGSGQETQYF.

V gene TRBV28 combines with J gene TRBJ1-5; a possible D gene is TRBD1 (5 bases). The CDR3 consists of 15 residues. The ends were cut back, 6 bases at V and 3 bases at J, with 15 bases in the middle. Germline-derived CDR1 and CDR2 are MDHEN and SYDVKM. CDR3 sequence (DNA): TGTGCCAGCAGCAGAGACGGGGGTTTCAATCAGCCCCAGCATTTT. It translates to CASSRDGGFNQPQHF.

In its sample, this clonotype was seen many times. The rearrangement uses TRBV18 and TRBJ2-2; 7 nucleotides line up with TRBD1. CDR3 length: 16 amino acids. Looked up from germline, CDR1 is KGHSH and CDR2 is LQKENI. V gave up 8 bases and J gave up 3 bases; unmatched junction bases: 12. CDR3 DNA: TGTGCCAGCCGACGTAGCGACAGGGAAGACACCGGGGAGCTGTTTTTT. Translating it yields CASRRSDREDTGELFF.

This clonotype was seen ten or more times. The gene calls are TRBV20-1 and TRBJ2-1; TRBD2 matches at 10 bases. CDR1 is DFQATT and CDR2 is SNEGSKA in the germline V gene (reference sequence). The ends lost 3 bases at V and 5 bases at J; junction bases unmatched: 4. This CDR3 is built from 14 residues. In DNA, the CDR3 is TGCAGTGCTAGTAGGCTAGCGGGAGACAATGAGCAGTTCTTC. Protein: CSASRLAGDNEQFF.

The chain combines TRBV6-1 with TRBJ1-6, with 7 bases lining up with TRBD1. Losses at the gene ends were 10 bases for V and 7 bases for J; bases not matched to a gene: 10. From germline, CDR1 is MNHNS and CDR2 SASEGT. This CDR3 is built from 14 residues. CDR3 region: CANSVGQRNSPLHF. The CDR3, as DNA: TGTGCCAACAGCGTGGGACAGAGAAATTCACCCCTCCACTTT.

The CDR3 bases are TGTGCCAGTAGTCGGACAGGGCAGCAGCCCCAGCATTTT. Its protein product is CASSRTGQQPQHF. The chain recombines TRBV19 with TRBJ1-5; 8 bases match TRBD1. The CDR3 has 13 amino acids. Per germline, CDR1 LNHDA and CDR2 SQIVND (reference sequence). J was trimmed by 7 bases and V by 5 bases; bases with no gene match: 4.

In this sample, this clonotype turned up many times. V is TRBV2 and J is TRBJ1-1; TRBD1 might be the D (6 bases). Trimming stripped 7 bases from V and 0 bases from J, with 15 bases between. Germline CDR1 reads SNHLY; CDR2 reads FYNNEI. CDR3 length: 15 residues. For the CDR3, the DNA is TGTGCCAGCAATACAGGGACTAGGATGAACACTGAAGCTTTCTTT. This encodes CASNTGTRMNTEAFF.

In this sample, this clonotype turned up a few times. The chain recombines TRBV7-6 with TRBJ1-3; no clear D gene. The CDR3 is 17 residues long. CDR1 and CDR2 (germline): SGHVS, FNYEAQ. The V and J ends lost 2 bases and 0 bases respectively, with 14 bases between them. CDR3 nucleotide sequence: TGTGCCAGCAGCTTAATACACAGCGATGGCTCTGGAAACACCATATATTTT. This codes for CASSLIHSDGSGNTIYF.

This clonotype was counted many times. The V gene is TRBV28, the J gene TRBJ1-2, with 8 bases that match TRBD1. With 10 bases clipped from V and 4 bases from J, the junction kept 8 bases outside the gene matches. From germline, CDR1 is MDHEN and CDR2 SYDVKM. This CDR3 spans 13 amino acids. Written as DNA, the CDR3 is TGTGCCATCCCACAGGGGGACCCCTATGGCTACACCTTC. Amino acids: CAIPQGDPYGYTF.

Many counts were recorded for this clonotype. CDR3 protein: CASSPRRHVLTF. The CDR3 DNA reads as TGTGCCAGCAGTCCTCGTCGGCACGTCCTGACTTTC. The chain carries TRBV28 and TRBJ2-6; D is undetermined. The CDR3 sequence is 12 residues long. CDR1 is MDHEN and CDR2 is SYDVKM in the germline V gene. Deletions cut 5 bases from V and 11 bases from J, with 10 bases between.

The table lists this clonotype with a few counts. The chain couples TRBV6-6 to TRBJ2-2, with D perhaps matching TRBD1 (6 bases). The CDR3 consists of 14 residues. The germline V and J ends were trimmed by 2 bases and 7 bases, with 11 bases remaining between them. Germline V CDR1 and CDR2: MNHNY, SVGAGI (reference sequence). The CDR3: CASSYTGLHGELFF. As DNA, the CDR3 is TGTGCCAGCAGTTACACAGGGCTCCACGGGGAGCTGTTTTTT.